Only a few counts were recorded for the clone carrying this TCR beta chain. Its antigen is as yet unknown. Time point indicated: sample taken at primary tumor resection. TCRdb independently ran MiXCR on the 5' RACE reads; one entry per CDR3 protein. The sample has 11,000 to 15,000 distinct CDR3 sequences, about 4.8% seen once; the top ten hold 15% to 20%. This entry belongs to a study of spatial heterogeneity in lung cancer. Regarding the study as a whole: Alpha and beta chain coverage of tumor T cells was estimated at about 7.4% and 14%, respectively. Expanded TCR counts, ubiquitous and regional, correlated respectively with ubiquitous and regional nonsynonymous mutation counts. Expanded alpha and beta TCR counts within tumors tracked tumor mutation counts.

The CDR3 spans 17 residues. CDR1 SNHLY and CDR2 FYNNEI come from the germline V gene. The V segment lost 4 bases and the J segment 0 bases; nucleotides outside the gene matches: 9. The genes are TRBV2 and TRBJ1-1; 9 nucleotides match TRBD1. This receptor was taken from a female donor with early-stage non-small cell lung cancer. The sequencing used lung tumor tissue, collected at surgery. This CDR3 is CASSGGQGLTMNTEAFF. For the CDR3, the DNA is TGTGCCAGCAGTGGGGGACAGGGATTAACCATGAACACTGAAGCTTTCTTT.